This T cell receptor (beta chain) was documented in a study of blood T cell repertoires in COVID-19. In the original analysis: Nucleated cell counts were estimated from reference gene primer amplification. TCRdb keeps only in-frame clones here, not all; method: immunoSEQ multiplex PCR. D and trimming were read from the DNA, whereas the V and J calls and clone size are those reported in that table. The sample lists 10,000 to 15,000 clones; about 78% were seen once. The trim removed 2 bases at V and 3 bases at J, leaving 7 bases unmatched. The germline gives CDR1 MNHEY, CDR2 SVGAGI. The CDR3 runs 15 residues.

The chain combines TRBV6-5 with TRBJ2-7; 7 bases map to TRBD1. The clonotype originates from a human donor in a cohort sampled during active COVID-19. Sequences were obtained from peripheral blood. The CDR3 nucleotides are TGTGCCAGCAGTTACACCGGGACAGCCAACTACGAGCAGTACTTC. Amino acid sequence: CASSYTGTANYEQYF.